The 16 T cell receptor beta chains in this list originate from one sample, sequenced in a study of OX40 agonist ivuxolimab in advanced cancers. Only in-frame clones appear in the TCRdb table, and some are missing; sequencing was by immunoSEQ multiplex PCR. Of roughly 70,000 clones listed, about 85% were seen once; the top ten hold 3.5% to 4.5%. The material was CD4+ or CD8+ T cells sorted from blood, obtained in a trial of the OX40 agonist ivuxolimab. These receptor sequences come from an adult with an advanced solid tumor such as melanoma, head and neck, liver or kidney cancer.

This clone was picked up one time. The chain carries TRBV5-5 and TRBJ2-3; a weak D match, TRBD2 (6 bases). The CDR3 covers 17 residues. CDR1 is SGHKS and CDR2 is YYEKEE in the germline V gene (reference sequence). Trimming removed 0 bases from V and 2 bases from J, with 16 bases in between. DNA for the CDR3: TGTGCCAGCAGCTTGGAGGTCTGGACTATACTCACAGATACGCAGTATTTT. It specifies CASSLEVWTILTDTQYF.

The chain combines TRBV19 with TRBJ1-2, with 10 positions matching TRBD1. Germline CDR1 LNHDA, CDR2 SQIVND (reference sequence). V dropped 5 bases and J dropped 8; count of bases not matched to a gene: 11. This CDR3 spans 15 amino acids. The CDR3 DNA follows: TGTGCCAGTAGTGGCTCTGGGACAGGGGCTTCCGGCTACACCTTC. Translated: CASSGSGTGASGYTF.

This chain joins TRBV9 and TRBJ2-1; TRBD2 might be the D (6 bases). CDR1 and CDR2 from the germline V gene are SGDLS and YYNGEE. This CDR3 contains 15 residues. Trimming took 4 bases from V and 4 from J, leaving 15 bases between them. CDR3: CASSPRLEDYNEQFF. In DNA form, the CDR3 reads TGTGCCAGCAGCCCCCGACTAGAAGATTACAATGAGCAGTTCTTC.

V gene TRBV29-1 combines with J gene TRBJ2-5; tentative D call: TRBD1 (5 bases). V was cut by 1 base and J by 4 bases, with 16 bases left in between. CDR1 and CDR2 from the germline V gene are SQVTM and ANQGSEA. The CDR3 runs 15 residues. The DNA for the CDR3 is TGCAGCGTTGAAGGCCGGACAAGGAGAGGAGAGACCCAGTACTTC. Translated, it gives CSVEGRTRRGETQYF.

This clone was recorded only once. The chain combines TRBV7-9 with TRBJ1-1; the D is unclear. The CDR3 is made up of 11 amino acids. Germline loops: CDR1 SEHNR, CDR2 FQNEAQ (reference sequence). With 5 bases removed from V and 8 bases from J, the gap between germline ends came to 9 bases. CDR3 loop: CASSPREEAFF. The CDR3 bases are TGTGCCAGCAGCCCCCGGGAGGAAGCTTTCTTT. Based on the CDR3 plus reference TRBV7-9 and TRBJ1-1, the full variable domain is DTGVSQNPRHKITKRGQNVTFRCDPISEHNRLYWYRQTLGQGPEFLTYFQNEAQLEKSRLLSDRFSAERPKGSFSTLEIQRTEQGDSAMYLCASSPREEAFFGQGTRLTVV.

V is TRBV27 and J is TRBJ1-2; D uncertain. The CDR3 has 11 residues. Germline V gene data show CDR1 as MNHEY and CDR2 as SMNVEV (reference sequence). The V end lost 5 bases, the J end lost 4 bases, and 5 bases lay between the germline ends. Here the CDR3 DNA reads TGTGCCAGCAGTGACTTCTATGGCTACACCTTC. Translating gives CASSDFYGYTF.

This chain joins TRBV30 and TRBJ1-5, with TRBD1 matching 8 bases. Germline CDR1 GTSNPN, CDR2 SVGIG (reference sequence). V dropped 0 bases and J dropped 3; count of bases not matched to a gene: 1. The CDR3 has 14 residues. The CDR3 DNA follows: TGTGCCTGGAGTGTGACAGGGGACAATCAGCCCCAGCATTTT. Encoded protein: CAWSVTGDNQPQHF.

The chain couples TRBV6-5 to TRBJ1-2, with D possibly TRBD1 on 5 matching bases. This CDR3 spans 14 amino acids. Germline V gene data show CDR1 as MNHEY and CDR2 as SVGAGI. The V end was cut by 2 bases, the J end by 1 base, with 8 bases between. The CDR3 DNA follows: TGTGCCAGCAGTTACGAGGGGTATAACTATGGCTACACCTTC. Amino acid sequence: CASSYEGYNYGYTF.

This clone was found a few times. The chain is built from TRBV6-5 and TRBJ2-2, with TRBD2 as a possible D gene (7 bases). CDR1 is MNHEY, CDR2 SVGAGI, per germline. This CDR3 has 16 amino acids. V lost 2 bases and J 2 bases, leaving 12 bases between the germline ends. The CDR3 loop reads CASSYRRGPNTGELFF. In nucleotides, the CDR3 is TGTGCCAGCAGTTACCGGCGGGGGCCTAACACCGGGGAGCTGTTTTTT.

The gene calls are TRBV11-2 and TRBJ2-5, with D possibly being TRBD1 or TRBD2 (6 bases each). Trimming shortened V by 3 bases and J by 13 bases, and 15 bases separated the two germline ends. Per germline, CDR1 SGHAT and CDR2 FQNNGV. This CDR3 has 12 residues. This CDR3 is CASSLPGASGYF. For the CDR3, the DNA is TGTGCCAGCAGCTTGCCGGGGGCCAGTGGGTACTTC.

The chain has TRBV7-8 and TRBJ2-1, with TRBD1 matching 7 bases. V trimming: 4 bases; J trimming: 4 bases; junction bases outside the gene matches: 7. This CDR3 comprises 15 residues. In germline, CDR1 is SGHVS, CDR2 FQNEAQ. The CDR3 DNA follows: TGTGCCAGCAGCTCTCAGGGGGACCTATACAATGAGCAGTTCTTC. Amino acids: CASSSQGDLYNEQFF.

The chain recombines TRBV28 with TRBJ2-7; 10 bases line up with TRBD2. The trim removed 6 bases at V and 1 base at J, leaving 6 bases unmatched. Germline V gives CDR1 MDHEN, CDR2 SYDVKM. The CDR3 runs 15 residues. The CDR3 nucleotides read TGTGCCAGCAGACGGGAACTAGCGGGGTCCTACGAGCAGTACTTC. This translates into CASRRELAGSYEQYF.

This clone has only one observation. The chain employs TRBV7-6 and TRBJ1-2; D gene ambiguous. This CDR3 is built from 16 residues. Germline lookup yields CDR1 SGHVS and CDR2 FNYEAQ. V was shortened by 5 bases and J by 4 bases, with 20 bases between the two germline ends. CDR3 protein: CASSICGSRKTYGYTF. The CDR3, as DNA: TGTGCCAGCAGCATCTGCGGTTCTCGAAAGACCTATGGCTACACCTTC.

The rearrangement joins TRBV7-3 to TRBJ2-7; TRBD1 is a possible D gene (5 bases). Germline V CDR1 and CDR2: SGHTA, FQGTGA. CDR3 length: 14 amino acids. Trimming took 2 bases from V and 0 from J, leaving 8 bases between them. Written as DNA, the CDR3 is TGTGCCAGCAGCTTATCGCAGGGCTCCTACGAGCAGTACTTC. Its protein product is CASSLSQGSYEQYF.

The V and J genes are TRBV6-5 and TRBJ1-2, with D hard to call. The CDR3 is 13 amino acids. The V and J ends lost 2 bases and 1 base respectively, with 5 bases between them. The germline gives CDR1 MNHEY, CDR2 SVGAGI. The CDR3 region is CASSYRDNYGYTF. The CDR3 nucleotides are TGTGCCAGCAGTTACAGGGATAACTATGGCTACACCTTC.

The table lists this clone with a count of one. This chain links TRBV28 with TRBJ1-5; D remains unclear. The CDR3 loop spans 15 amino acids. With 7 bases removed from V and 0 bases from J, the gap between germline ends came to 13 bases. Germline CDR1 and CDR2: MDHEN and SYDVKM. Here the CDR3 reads CASIVNPYSNQPQHF. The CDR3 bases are TGTGCCAGCATAGTCAACCCGTATAGCAATCAGCCCCAGCATTTT.